Shown below are 18 T cell receptor beta chains from a single sample sequenced in a study of blood T cells in healthy people across ages. Next came a second PCR, run for about 7 to 12 cycles, which used a sample-barcoded 5' primer along with a J-beta primer mix. Via MiXCR, TCRdb re-called the 5' RACE reads, giving one row per CDR3 protein. The sample contains under 950,000 distinct CDR3 sequences, approximately 21% of which appear only once. Material for sequencing was blood. Source of these receptors: an older man in good health.

CDR3 sequence reads: CASSPGVGVGTDTQYF. The DNA of the CDR3 is TGTGCCAGCAGTCCGGGGGTAGGGGTCGGTACAGATACGCAGTATTTT. The chain joins TRBV12-3 or TRBV12-4 to TRBJ2-3; D is possibly TRBD2 (6 bases). CDR3 size: 16 residues. With 5 bases removed from V and 3 bases from J, the gap between germline ends came to 18 bases.

The rearrangement links TRBV7-6 to TRBJ2-5; 9 nucleotides agree with TRBD2. Near its end, the DNA agrees better with TRBJ2-1, so the J call may be wrong. Germline-derived CDR1 and CDR2 are SGHVS and FNYEAQ. This CDR3 comprises 16 residues. The CDR3: CASSPRGSGRLNEQFF. The DNA of the CDR3 is TGTGCCAGCAGCCCCCGGGGGAGCGGGAGGCTCAATGAGCAGTTCTTC.

This clonotype was counted between two and nine times. This may come from a read error, since a much larger clone is one base off. This chain uses TRBV12-3 or TRBV12-4 with TRBJ2-3; D is possibly TRBD1 (5 bases). CDR3 length equals 14 residues. Deletions cut 5 bases from V and 0 bases from J, with 9 bases between. This CDR3 is CASSLQVSTDTQYF. CDR3 sequence (DNA): TGTGCCAGCAGTCTACAGGTGAGCACAGATACGCAGTATTTT.

This clonotype was counted a few times. The J gene is TRBJ2-7, the V gene TRBV27, with D tentatively TRBD1 (5 bases). CDR1 is MNHEY and CDR2 is SMNVEV in the germline V gene (reference sequence). The CDR3 extends over 13 amino acids. V dropped 6 bases and J dropped 2 bases, with 11 bases sitting between them. As DNA, the CDR3 is TGTGCCAGCAGCCGTTCAGGGCCCTACGAGCAGTACTTC. Encoded protein: CASSRSGPYEQYF.

This clonotype was observed a handful of times. V usage is TRBV20-1 and J usage is TRBJ2-1, with 16 bases lining up with TRBD2. CDR1 is DFQATT and CDR2 is SNEGSKA in the germline V gene (reference sequence). Germline trimming cut 6 bases from V and 6 bases from J; bases unmatched to any gene: 2. The CDR3 consists of 14 residues. The CDR3 sequence is CSAGTSGGANEQFF. The CDR3 nucleotides are TGCAGTGCCGGGACTAGCGGGGGGGCCAATGAGCAGTTCTTC.

The V gene is TRBV28, the J gene TRBJ2-2; D may be TRBD2 (6 bases). V lost 6 bases and J 4 bases, leaving 12 bases between the germline ends. The CDR3 totals 14 residues. CDR1 MDHEN and CDR2 SYDVKM come from the germline V gene. The CDR3 loop is CASSLGGATGELFF. CDR3 nucleotide sequence: TGTGCCAGCAGCCTGGGCGGGGCCACCGGGGAGCTGTTTTTT.

This clonotype was recorded many times. This chain links TRBV7-2 with TRBJ2-2; D gene unclear. V was pared by 1 base and J by 4 bases, with 4 bases between. The CDR3 has 13 residues. Germline CDR1 SGHTA, CDR2 FQGNSA. CDR3 nucleotides: TGTGCCAGCAGCTTAGGCCGCACCGGGGAGCTGTTTTTT. This translates into CASSLGRTGELFF.

This clonotype was observed a handful of times. The rearrangement links TRBV7-8 to TRBJ2-5, with D maybe TRBD2 (5 bases). CDR3 length: 13 residues. Looked up from germline, CDR1 is SGHVS and CDR2 is FQNEAQ. The germline V and J ends were trimmed by 6 bases and 2 bases, with 10 bases remaining between them. The DNA of the CDR3 is TGTGCCAGCAGACCACTAGGTCAAGAGACCCAGTACTTC. Translated: CASRPLGQETQYF.

The gene calls are TRBV28 and TRBJ2-5; D tentatively reads TRBD1 or TRBD2 (6 bases each). The CDR3 covers 18 residues. V was trimmed by 1 base and J by 11 bases, leaving 29 bases between them. Germline CDR1 MDHEN, CDR2 SYDVKM. The chain's CDR3 is CASSLYPGVTSGVGEQYF. The CDR3 nucleotides read TGTGCCAGCAGTTTATACCCGGGGGTTACCTCAGGGGTGGGTGAGCAGTACTTC.

A note on this clonotype: One end of the junction is discordant with germline, which a read error may explain. The V and J genes are TRBV6-5 and TRBJ2-3, with 7 bases matching TRBD1. CDR1 MNHEY and CDR2 SVGAGI come from the germline V gene. The CDR3 has 15 amino acids. The CDR3 loop is CASSYLRGPTDTQYF. The CDR3 DNA sequence: TGTGCCAGCAGTTACTTAAGGGGGCCCACAGATACGCAGTATTTC.

This clonotype was counted only a few times. This sequence joins TRBV5-1 and TRBJ2-3; possibly TRBD2 for D (5 bases). The CDR3 consists of 15 residues. In germline, CDR1 is SGHRS, CDR2 YFSETQ. V shed 3 bases and J shed 2 bases, with 13 bases lying between them. CDR3 sequence reads: CASSWESPHTDTQYF. In nucleotides, the CDR3 is TGCGCCAGCAGCTGGGAGTCCCCTCACACAGATACGCAGTATTTT.

A note on this clonotype: An end of the junction does not agree with germline; a read error may underlie this. This rearrangement joins TRBV19 to TRBJ1-1; D ambiguous. In germline, CDR1 is LNHDA, CDR2 SQIVND (reference sequence). The CDR3 loop spans 14 amino acids. The chain's CDR3 is CASSIGLLRTEAFF. In nucleotides, the CDR3 is TGTGCCAGTAGTATCGGGTTGTTACGCACTGAAGCCTTCTTT.

The chain is built from TRBV3-1 and TRBJ2-1; no clear D gene. V lost 4 bases and J 5 bases, leaving 12 bases between the germline ends. Germline V gene sequence: CDR1 LGHDT, CDR2 YNNKEL (reference sequence). This CDR3 has 14 amino acids. CDR3 loop: CASSPLSGDNEQFF. The CDR3 nucleotides read TGTGCCAGCAGCCCCCTGTCGGGCGACAATGAGCAGTTCTTC.

This chain links TRBV4-3 with TRBJ2-1, with D possibly TRBD2 on 5 matching bases. V was pared by 1 base and J by 5 bases, with 15 bases between. Per germline, CDR1 LGHNA and CDR2 YSLEER. The CDR3 spans 16 residues. The DNA of the CDR3 is TGCGCCAGCAGCCAAGGAACACTACGAGGGAACAATGAGCAGTTCTTC. Residues: CASSQGTLRGNNEQFF.

The chain joins TRBV18 to TRBJ2-5; possible D gene TRBD2, 6 bases. The better agreement between TRBJ2-7 and the DNA end casts doubt on the J call. The germline V gene has CDR1 KGHSH and CDR2 LQKENI. The CDR3 covers 13 residues. In DNA form, the CDR3 reads TGTGCCAGCTCACCGACTAGATCTGGCGAGCAGTACTTC. Protein sequence: CASSPTRSGEQYF.

V gene TRBV29-1 combines with J gene TRBJ1-4; perhaps TRBD1 as D (5 bases). Deletions cut 6 bases from V and 0 bases from J, with 5 bases between. The CDR3 has 12 amino acids. Germline lookup yields CDR1 SQVTM and CDR2 ANQGSEA. This CDR3 is CSVQATNEKLFF. CDR3 coding DNA: TGCAGCGTACAGGCAACTAATGAAAAACTGTTTTTT. The variable domain in full, with the rest retrieved from reference TRBV29-1 and TRBJ1-4, is SAVISQKPSRDICQRGTSLTIQCQVDSQVTMMFWYRQQPGQSLTLIATANQGSEATYESGFVIDKFPISRPNLTFSTLTVSNMSPEDSSIYLCSVQATNEKLFFGSGTQLSVL.

The J gene is TRBJ2-7, the V gene TRBV27; D is perhaps TRBD1 or TRBD2 (5 bases each). CDR3 size: 15 residues. The germline CDR1 and CDR2 sequences are MNHEY and SMNVEV (reference sequence). V lost 4 bases to trimming and J lost 0 bases, with 13 bases between them. CDR3 nucleotides: TGTGCCAGCAGTTCGTCTGGGGGAAGCTCCTACGAGCAGTACTTC. It codes for CASSSSGGSSYEQYF.

At least ten counts were recorded for this clonotype. The rearrangement uses TRBV20-1 and TRBJ1-6; D not certain. V lost 4 bases to trimming and J lost 8 bases, with 9 bases between them. CDR3 length: 12 amino acids. From germline, CDR1 is DFQATT and CDR2 SNEGSKA (reference sequence). The DNA for the CDR3 is TGCAGTGCTAAGGTGGTGGATTCACCCCTCCACTTT. It yields the protein CSAKVVDSPLHF.